A selection of T cell receptor beta chains follows, all from one sample in a study of CD8 T cells in Susac syndrome. MiXCR, applied by TCRdb to the immunoSEQ multiplex PCR reads, yields one record per CDR3 protein. The sample includes 100,000 to 150,000 distinct CDR3 sequences, 75% to 90% of them seen just once. The sample comprised CD8+ T cells from PBMCs. The receptors were sampled from a human donor with multiple sclerosis. Each CDR3 is given with its conserved first and last residue. Each record gives: D gene, V gene, J gene, CDR3 protein. The D gene is left open where the match is weak.

D: NA
V: TRBV29-1
J: TRBJ1-2
CDR3: CSVYRDYGYTF

D: NA
V: TRBV4-1
J: TRBJ2-7
CDR3: CASSQDHIGYEQYF

D: TRBD1
V: TRBV4-1
J: TRBJ2-1
CDR3: CASSQETGVSSYNEQFF

D: NA
V: TRBV7-8
J: TRBJ1-2
CDR3: CASSFDTVYGYTF

D: NA
V: TRBV5-6
J: TRBJ1-2
CDR3: CASSSGGGPFSYGYTF

D: NA
V: TRBV11-3
J: TRBJ1-1
CDR3: CASSLENTWNTEAFF

D: TRBD1
V: TRBV5-6
J: TRBJ1-2
CDR3: CASSWDSIGVIEGYTF

D: TRBD1
V: TRBV20-1
J: TRBJ2-7
CDR3: CSAREVGHATGGYEQYF

D: NA
V: TRBV28
J: TRBJ2-4
CDR3: CASSPLEVKNIQYF

D: NA
V: TRBV2
J: TRBJ2-1
CDR3: CASSGYTVNEQFF

D: NA
V: TRBV6-5
J: TRBJ2-1
CDR3: CASSYGGAREQFF

D: NA
V: TRBV7-9
J: TRBJ1-2
CDR3: CASSLLAQGYGYTF

D: TRBD2
V: TRBV30
J: TRBJ2-1
CDR3: CAWSVGGDYPILGRQFF

D: TRBD1
V: TRBV7-9
J: TRBJ2-7
CDR3: CASDRFDPSTGVYEQYF

D: NA
V: TRBV12-3/TRBV12-4
J: TRBJ1-4
CDR3: CASSPGKGHQEKLFF

D: NA
V: TRBV4-1
J: TRBJ1-4
CDR3: CASSQDRTGPTNEKLFF

D: NA
V: TRBV7-9
J: TRBJ2-3
CDR3: CASSPGSGADTQYF

D: NA
V: TRBV20-1
J: TRBJ2-1
CDR3: CSASGSGYYNEQFF

D: TRBD1
V: TRBV6-2/TRBV6-3
J: TRBJ2-2
CDR3: CASSYPRGQGTGELFF

D: NA
V: TRBV28
J: TRBJ1-5
CDR3: CATRREFNNQPQHF